These T cell receptor beta chains were read from a single sample in a study of blood T cell repertoires in COVID-19. Assay used: immunoSEQ multiplex PCR; TCRdb lists only in-frame clones, some missing. The data hold over 85,000 clones, with nearly 90% observed a single time. Source material: peripheral blood. The receptor set was obtained from a human donor in a cohort sampled during active COVID-19. CDR3s include the opening cysteine and the closing phenylalanine or tryptophan.

v_call: TRBV5-1
j_call: TRBJ1-6
cdr3_aa: CASREENSPLHF

v_call: TRBV5-1
j_call: TRBJ2-3
cdr3_aa: CASSHDLTGAPTQYF

v_call: TRBV27
j_call: TRBJ2-7
cdr3_aa: CASSFKYSESYEQYF

v_call: TRBV3-1/TRBV3-2
j_call: TRBJ2-1
cdr3_aa: CASRDAGLSYNEQFF

v_call: TRBV9
j_call: TRBJ2-7
cdr3_aa: CASSERQGTYEQYF

v_call: TRBV7-3
j_call: TRBJ2-2
cdr3_aa: CASSLTASGRADTGELFF

v_call: TRBV6-5
j_call: TRBJ2-7
cdr3_aa: CASSYPPGQGALGAYF

v_call: TRBV7-2
j_call: TRBJ1-1
cdr3_aa: CASSLAQEAEAFF

v_call: TRBV5-4
j_call: TRBJ2-2
cdr3_aa: CASSLGASGRAAGELFF

v_call: TRBV28
j_call: TRBJ2-2
cdr3_aa: CASGYSGRGTGELFF

v_call: TRBV11-1
j_call: TRBJ2-3
cdr3_aa: CASSFTSGGRTDTQYF

v_call: TRBV11-2
j_call: TRBJ1-2
cdr3_aa: CASSISQGARYGYTF

v_call: TRBV5-4
j_call: TRBJ2-7
cdr3_aa: CASSTALAGAYEQYF

v_call: TRBV7-2
j_call: TRBJ2-3
cdr3_aa: CASSLQRVADTQYF

v_call: TRBV4-2
j_call: TRBJ2-7
cdr3_aa: CASSQEGVVASYEQYF

v_call: TRBV10-1
j_call: TRBJ1-5
cdr3_aa: CASSLDRDQPQHF

v_call: TRBV27
j_call: TRBJ1-5
cdr3_aa: CASSSGRVGGSGNQPQHF

v_call: TRBV7-9
j_call: TRBJ2-5
cdr3_aa: CASSSPGSVFPETQYF

v_call: TRBV4-2
j_call: TRBJ1-6
cdr3_aa: CASSQEGNSYNSPLHF

v_call: TRBV7-3
j_call: TRBJ2-1
cdr3_aa: CASSYYPAGGEQFF

v_call: TRBV7-9
j_call: TRBJ2-1
cdr3_aa: CASRPDSLFNEQFF

v_call: TRBV25-1
j_call: TRBJ2-6
cdr3_aa: CASSESRRSGANVLTF

v_call: TRBV4-1
j_call: TRBJ1-4
cdr3_aa: CASSQDRTGQRNEKLFF

v_call: TRBV5-8
j_call: TRBJ1-2
cdr3_aa: CASSLLGASYGYTF

v_call: TRBV6-1
j_call: TRBJ1-3
cdr3_aa: CASSEALTVSGNTIYF

v_call: TRBV3-1/TRBV3-2
j_call: TRBJ1-2
cdr3_aa: CASSSGQLYGYTF

v_call: TRBV7-9
j_call: TRBJ1-2
cdr3_aa: CASSLSRDTSEGYTF

v_call: TRBV5-6
j_call: TRBJ2-7
cdr3_aa: CASSLLGFEQYF

v_call: TRBV6-5
j_call: TRBJ2-2
cdr3_aa: CASRDTFTGELFF

v_call: TRBV27
j_call: TRBJ1-5
cdr3_aa: CASSLRVTQPQHF

v_call: TRBV3-1/TRBV3-2
j_call: TRBJ1-1
cdr3_aa: CASRGRARGTEAFF

v_call: TRBV7-6
j_call: TRBJ2-2
cdr3_aa: CASSLGLAGNTGELFF

v_call: TRBV6-2/TRBV6-3
j_call: TRBJ2-1
cdr3_aa: CASSPGDSNEQFF

v_call: TRBV18
j_call: TRBJ2-2
cdr3_aa: CASSDRGPGELFF

v_call: TRBV7-9
j_call: TRBJ1-2
cdr3_aa: CASSLGQEYGYTF

v_call: TRBV19
j_call: TRBJ1-6
cdr3_aa: CASSTLGTGDSPLHF

v_call: TRBV20-1
j_call: TRBJ2-3
cdr3_aa: CSASDGRGDTQYF

v_call: TRBV5-4
j_call: TRBJ2-2
cdr3_aa: CASSDGRQGPNTGELFF

v_call: TRBV6-4
j_call: TRBJ1-1
cdr3_aa: CASRRTGNTEAFF

v_call: TRBV6-5
j_call: TRBJ2-1
cdr3_aa: CASSLGLEEFF

v_call: TRBV7-2
j_call: TRBJ2-7
cdr3_aa: CASSNRQGGDEQYF

v_call: TRBV10-2
j_call: TRBJ1-5
cdr3_aa: CASSEPKAGGFNQPQHF

v_call: TRBV5-1
j_call: TRBJ1-2
cdr3_aa: CASSLGTGGGYTF

v_call: TRBV5-1
j_call: TRBJ2-2
cdr3_aa: CASSLLATNTGELFF

v_call: TRBV7-2
j_call: TRBJ1-1
cdr3_aa: CASSLAGGASTEAFF

v_call: TRBV28
j_call: TRBJ2-5
cdr3_aa: CASPPPGQGAGETQYF

v_call: TRBV6-5
j_call: TRBJ1-1
cdr3_aa: CASSDSGTRNTEAFF